The clone carrying this TCR beta chain has only one observation. Looked up from germline, CDR1 is SGHKS and CDR2 is YYEKEE (reference sequence). CDR3 size: 13 residues. V was cut by 3 bases and J by 5 bases, with 11 bases left in between. A multiplex PCR was run with 60 Vbeta primers and 13 Jbeta primers. Clones were sequenced by immunoSEQ multiplex PCR, and TCRdb holds only the in-frame ones, with some missing. This table holds 150,000 to 250,000 clones, about 80% found once. The data were taken from a study of cytomegalovirus exposure and HLA in healthy donors. The chain is built from TRBV5-5 and TRBJ1-1, with D maybe TRBD1 (5 bases). This receptor was obtained from a woman in her twenties or thirties in good health and CMV-seropositive. Source material: PBMCs. The CDR3 loop reads CASSSTRQTEAFF. In DNA, the CDR3 is TGTGCCAGCAGCTCCACAAGACAGACTGAAGCTTTCTTT.